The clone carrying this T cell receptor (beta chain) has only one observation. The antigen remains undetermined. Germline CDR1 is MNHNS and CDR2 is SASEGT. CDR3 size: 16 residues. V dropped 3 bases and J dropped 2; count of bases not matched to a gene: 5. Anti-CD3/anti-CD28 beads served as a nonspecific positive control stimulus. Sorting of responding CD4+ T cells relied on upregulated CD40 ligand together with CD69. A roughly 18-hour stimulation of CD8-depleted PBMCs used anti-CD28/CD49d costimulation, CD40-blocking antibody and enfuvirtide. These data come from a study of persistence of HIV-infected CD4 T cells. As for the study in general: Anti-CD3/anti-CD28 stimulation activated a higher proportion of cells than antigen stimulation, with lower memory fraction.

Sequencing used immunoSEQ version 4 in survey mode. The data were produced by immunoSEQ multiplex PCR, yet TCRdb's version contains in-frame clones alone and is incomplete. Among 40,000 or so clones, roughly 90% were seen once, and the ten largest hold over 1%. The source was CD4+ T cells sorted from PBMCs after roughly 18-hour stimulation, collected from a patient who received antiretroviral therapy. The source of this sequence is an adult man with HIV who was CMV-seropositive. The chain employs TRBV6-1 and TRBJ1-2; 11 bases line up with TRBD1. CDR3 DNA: TGTGCCAGCAGTGACCAGGGACAGGGGGGAAACTATGGCTACACCTTC. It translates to CASSDQGQGGNYGYTF.